The 27 T cell receptor beta chains in this list originate from one sample, sequenced in a study of blood T cell repertoires in COVID-19. Sequenced by immunoSEQ multiplex PCR; TCRdb stores in-frame clones only, minus some. The data contain 150,000 to 200,000 clones, 70% to 90% of them singletons. Sequencing input: peripheral blood. These receptors were obtained from a human donor with active or convalescent COVID-19. The donor label of this sample is uncertain.

This clone was observed once. This chain uses TRBV5-6 with TRBJ1-6; 8 bases map to TRBD1. The germline CDR1 and CDR2 sequences are SGHDT and YYEEEE. The CDR3 runs 17 residues. With 4 bases clipped from V and 2 bases from J, the junction kept 8 bases outside the gene matches. Here the CDR3 reads CASSPDRERTYNSPLHF. For the CDR3, the DNA is TGTGCCAGCAGCCCGGACAGGGAGAGGACCTATAATTCACCCCTCCACTTT.

The chain has TRBV9 and TRBJ2-5, with 11 positions matching TRBD2. V was pared by 4 bases and J by 1 base, with 3 bases of the junction left unmatched. The CDR3 spans 15 residues. The V gene's germline CDR1 is SGDLS and CDR2 YYNGEE. The chain's CDR3 is CASSKLAGVQETQYF. As DNA, the CDR3 is TGTGCCAGCAGCAAACTAGCGGGGGTCCAAGAGACCCAGTACTTC.

The chain recombines TRBV3-1 (or the pseudogene TRBV3-2) with TRBJ2-5; tentatively, D is TRBD2 (5 bases). CDR1 is LGHDT and CDR2 is YNNKEL in the germline V gene (reference sequence). Trimming took 4 bases from V and 4 from J, leaving 19 bases between them. The CDR3 totals 16 residues. The CDR3 DNA reads as TGTGCCAGCAGCCCGCTAACTAGATCCTTGGGAGAGACCCAGTACTTC. Protein product: CASSPLTRSLGETQYF.

The V gene is TRBV18, the J gene TRBJ2-7; 9 bases are shared with TRBD2. V shed 5 bases, J shed 3 bases, and the junction held 5 bases outside the gene matches. The CDR3 covers 14 residues. Germline loops: CDR1 KGHSH, CDR2 LQKENI. CDR3 sequence: CASSGGSGSYEQYF. The CDR3 region has the DNA TGTGCCAGCTCAGGTGGTAGCGGGAGCTACGAGCAGTACTTC.

CDR3 sequence reads: CAISRTSGTFLYNEQFF. The CDR3 coding sequence is TGTGCCATCAGTAGGACTAGCGGGACCTTCCTCTACAATGAGCAGTTCTTC. The chain has TRBV10-3 and TRBJ2-1, with 12 positions matching TRBD2. Unmatched junction bases numbered 8, after V lost 5 bases and J lost 3 bases. Germline loops: CDR1 ENHRY, CDR2 SYGVKD. The CDR3 runs 17 residues.

The gene calls are TRBV18 and TRBJ1-2; D is possibly TRBD1 (6 bases). There are 16 residues in the CDR3. Trimming took 3 bases from V and 6 from J, leaving 20 bases between them. CDR1 is KGHSH, CDR2 LQKENI, per germline. The CDR3 DNA reads TGTGCCAGCTCACCCCTCGCGGGGGCTTCGGACGATGGCTACACCTTC. It specifies CASSPLAGASDDGYTF.

This clone was recorded a few times. This chain links TRBV6-5 with TRBJ2-1; the D is unclear. This CDR3 contains 10 residues. Germline-derived CDR1 and CDR2 are MNHEY and SVGAGI. The ends were cut back, 8 bases at V and 3 bases at J, with 2 bases in the middle. CDR3 amino acids: CASLYNEQFF. CDR3 in DNA: TGTGCCAGCCTCTACAATGAGCAGTTCTTC.

The V and J genes are TRBV3-1 (or the pseudogene TRBV3-2) and TRBJ2-2; no clear D. Germline V CDR1 and CDR2: LGHDT, YNNKEL (reference sequence). V was shortened by 2 bases and J by 6 bases, with 4 bases between the two germline ends. The CDR3 is 12 amino acids. The CDR3 sequence is CASSQYPGELFF. CDR3 nucleotide sequence: TGTGCCAGCAGCCAATATCCCGGGGAGCTGTTTTTT.

V gene TRBV5-1 combines with J gene TRBJ2-7; the D gene is possibly TRBD1 (5 bases). Germline V CDR1 and CDR2: SGHRS, YFSETQ. V was pared by 2 bases and J by 5 bases, with 17 bases between. CDR3 size: 15 residues. CDR3 DNA: TGCGCCAGCAGCTTCGTGGACATCTCTATAAACGAGCAGTACTTC. Translated, it gives CASSFVDISINEQYF. The full variable domain, with the rest looked up from reference TRBV5-1 and TRBJ2-7, is KAGVTQTPRYLIKTRGQQVTLSCSPISGHRSVSWYQQTPGQGLQFLFEYFSETQRNKGNFPGRFSGRQFSNSRSEMNVSTLELGDSALYLCASSFVDISINEQYFGPGTRLTVT.

The genes are TRBV27 and TRBJ2-1, with 8 positions matching TRBD2. The CDR3 extends over 18 amino acids. J lost 4 bases, V lost 6 bases, and 17 bases had no gene match. Looked up from germline, CDR1 is MNHEY and CDR2 is SMNVEV (reference sequence). The CDR3 DNA is TGTGCCAGCAGCCGAGGGACTAGTAGCCCCCGAGTTTACAATGAGCAGTTCTTC. This encodes CASSRGTSSPRVYNEQFF.

The chain has TRBV11-3 and TRBJ1-3; D is perhaps TRBD1 (6 bases). The germline V gene has CDR1 SGHNT and CDR2 YENEEA. Trimming removed 4 bases at V and 3 bases at J, with 7 bases between. The CDR3 has 13 residues. Here the CDR3 DNA reads TGTGCCAGCAGCTCGGACAGTGGAAACACCATATATTTT. Translation: CASSSDSGNTIYF. The whole variable domain, remainder taken from reference TRBV11-3 and TRBJ1-3, is EAGVVQSPRYKIIEKKQPVAFWCNPISGHNTLYWYLQNLGQGPELLIRYENEEAVDDSQLPKDRFSAERLKGVDSTLKIQPAELGDSAVYLCASSSDSGNTIYFGEGSWLTVV.

This clone has just a few counts. The chain couples TRBV7-9 to TRBJ1-2, with 9 positions matching TRBD1. V was pared by 7 bases and J by 4 bases, with 13 bases of the junction left unmatched. The CDR3 consists of 16 residues. Germline CDR1 is SEHNR and CDR2 is FQNEAQ (reference sequence). The CDR3 nucleotides are TGTGCCAGCATCCCTTCAGGGACAGGGACGACCTATGGCTACACCTTC. Translating it yields CASIPSGTGTTYGYTF.

This clone occurred once. This chain joins TRBV19 and TRBJ2-1, with D perhaps TRBD1 (6 bases). This CDR3 comprises 13 residues. V lost 3 bases and J 7 bases, leaving 10 bases between the germline ends. Germline CDR1 is LNHDA and CDR2 is SQIVND (reference sequence). DNA of the CDR3: TGTGCCAGTAGTATGGTCAGGGGAAATGAGCAGTTCTTC. Residues: CASSMVRGNEQFF. The full variable domain, its missing parts supplied by reference TRBV19 and TRBJ2-1, is DGGITQSPKYLFRKEGQNVTLSCEQNLNHDAMYWYRQDPGQGLRLIYYSQIVNDFQKGDIAEGYSVSREKKESFPLTVTSAQKNPTAFYLCASSMVRGNEQFFGPGTRLTVL.

The chain carries TRBV10-2 and TRBJ1-2, with TRBD1 identical over 11 bases. CDR1 is WSHSY, CDR2 SAAADI, per germline. This CDR3 is built from 15 residues. V was pared by 8 bases and J by 4 bases, with 9 bases of the junction left unmatched. The CDR3 nucleotides are TGCGCCAGCGGCGATTGGACAGGGGGCGGCTATGGCTACACCTTC. This sequence encodes CASGDWTGGGYGYTF.

J is TRBJ2-7 and V is TRBV13; tentatively, D is TRBD2 (6 bases). With 5 bases removed from V and 5 bases from J, the gap between germline ends came to 22 bases. Germline V gene data show CDR1 as PRHDT and CDR2 as FYEKMQ (reference sequence). The CDR3 consists of 16 residues. CDR3 protein: CASSPDGGKTLHEQYF. The DNA for the CDR3 is TGTGCCAGCAGCCCCGACGGAGGGAAGACCCTCCACGAGCAGTACTTC.

The chain carries TRBV28 and TRBJ2-7; 16 positions match TRBD2. The CDR3 runs 16 residues. CDR1 is MDHEN and CDR2 is SYDVKM in the germline V gene. V lost 6 bases and J lost 9; bases outside the gene matches: 11. This CDR3 reads CASSLTGTSGRAGQYF. The CDR3 nucleotides are TGTGCCAGCAGCTTGACCGGGACTAGCGGGAGGGCCGGGCAGTACTTC.

This clone was found a few times. The DNA of the CDR3 is TGTGCCTGGAGGGGGGGTTCGATGAACACTGAAGCTTTCTTT. Its translation: CAWRGGSMNTEAFF. The rearrangement joins TRBV30 to TRBJ1-1, with a tentative D call TRBD1 (5 bases). The CDR3 extends over 14 amino acids. In germline, CDR1 is GTSNPN, CDR2 SVGIG (reference sequence). Trimming shortened V by 3 bases and J by 0 bases, and 11 bases separated the two germline ends.

J is TRBJ2-6 and V is TRBV27, with TRBD1 matching 8 bases. From germline, CDR1 is MNHEY and CDR2 SMNVEV (reference sequence). J was trimmed by 0 bases and V by 4 bases; bases with no gene match: 5. This CDR3 has 17 amino acids. In DNA form, the CDR3 reads TGTGCCAGCAGTTGGGACAGGACCAGCTCTGGGGCCAACGTCCTGACTTTC. Protein sequence: CASSWDRTSSGANVLTF.

The chain recombines TRBV4-1 with TRBJ1-5, with TRBD1 as a possible D gene (5 bases). The CDR3 length is 15 residues. V was pared by 4 bases and J by 1 base, with 11 bases between. Germline CDR1 and CDR2: MGHRA and YSYEKL. The CDR3 bases are TGCGCCAGCAGCCCCTGGGGGGGAAGCAATCAGCCCCAGCATTTT. It translates to CASSPWGGSNQPQHF.

Here the CDR3 reads CAISESPGLAGGRSVNEQFF. In DNA form, the CDR3 reads TGTGCCATCAGTGAGTCGCCGGGACTAGCGGGAGGGAGGAGTGTCAATGAGCAGTTCTTC. This chain uses TRBV10-3 with TRBJ2-1; 16 nucleotides align to TRBD2. The V segment lost 0 bases and the J segment 6 bases; nucleotides outside the gene matches: 11. Germline V gene sequence: CDR1 ENHRY, CDR2 SYGVKD. The CDR3 covers 20 residues.

The chain uses TRBV7-2 and TRBJ2-3, with 10 bases that match TRBD2. Looked up from germline, CDR1 is SGHTA and CDR2 is FQGNSA. V lost 3 bases to trimming and J lost 4 bases; unmatched junction nucleotides: 4. The CDR3 loop spans 15 amino acids. The CDR3 DNA sequence: TGTGCCAGCAGCTTTAGCGGGAGGATAGCAGATACGCAGTATTTT. It translates to CASSFSGRIADTQYF.

This chain connects TRBV28 to TRBJ1-1, with D perhaps matching TRBD1 (6 bases). The CDR3 has 12 amino acids. CDR1 MDHEN and CDR2 SYDVKM come from the germline V gene. Deletions cut 8 bases from V and 3 bases from J, with 10 bases between. In DNA form, the CDR3 reads TGTGCCAGCCTGAGGGGGTACACTGAAGCTTTCTTT. Protein product: CASLRGYTEAFF.

V and J are TRBV7-6 and TRBJ2-7, with 9 positions matching TRBD1. V shed 3 bases, J shed 6 bases, and the junction held 3 bases outside the gene matches. Germline V CDR1 and CDR2: SGHVS, FNYEAQ. The length of the CDR3 is 13 residues. Written as DNA, the CDR3 is TGTGCCAGCAGCTTCGGGACAGGGAGCGAGCAGTACTTC. The encoded protein is CASSFGTGSEQYF.

V is TRBV6-1 and J is TRBJ2-1, with unresolved D. The V gene's germline CDR1 is MNHNS and CDR2 SASEGT. V gave up 1 base and J gave up 0 bases, with 7 bases separating them. The CDR3 totals 15 residues. The CDR3 DNA sequence: TGTGCCAGCAGTGAAGTGTCAGGCTCCTACAATGAGCAGTTCTTC. This sequence encodes CASSEVSGSYNEQFF.

The gene calls are TRBV9 and TRBJ2-5; TRBD2 agrees at 9 bases. This CDR3 is built from 17 residues. Looked up from germline, CDR1 is SGDLS and CDR2 is YYNGEE. The V segment lost 3 bases and the J segment 0 bases; nucleotides outside the gene matches: 9. DNA of the CDR3: TGTGCCAGCAGCGCAGGAGCGAGCGGGAGGAACCAAGAGACCCAGTACTTC. Its protein is CASSAGASGRNQETQYF.

The rearrangement joins TRBV6-5 to TRBJ2-1; 13 bases are a match to TRBD2. Germline values: CDR1 MNHEY, CDR2 SVGAGI. The trim removed 6 bases at V and 10 bases at J, leaving 3 bases unmatched. The CDR3 consists of 13 residues. In nucleotides, the CDR3 is TGTGCCAGCAGATTGGGACTAGCGGGAGAGCAGTTCTTC. It yields the protein CASRLGLAGEQFF.

This sequence joins TRBV14 and TRBJ2-3, with 8 bases aligning to TRBD1. V lost 4 bases to trimming and J lost 2 bases; unmatched junction nucleotides: 14. Looked up from germline, CDR1 is SGHDN and CDR2 is FVKESK. This CDR3 has 18 amino acids. The CDR3 sequence is CASSPPGTGFSLTDTQYF. CDR3 DNA: TGTGCCAGCAGCCCACCCGGGACAGGCTTTTCTCTCACAGATACGCAGTATTTT. The full variable domain, in which reference TRBV14 and TRBJ2-3 provide the parts outside the CDR3, is EAGVTQFPSHSVIEKGQTVTLRCDPISGHDNLYWYRRVMGKEIKFLLHFVKESKQDESGMPNNRFLAERTGGTYSTLKVQPAELEDSGVYFCASSPPGTGFSLTDTQYFGPGTRLTVL.